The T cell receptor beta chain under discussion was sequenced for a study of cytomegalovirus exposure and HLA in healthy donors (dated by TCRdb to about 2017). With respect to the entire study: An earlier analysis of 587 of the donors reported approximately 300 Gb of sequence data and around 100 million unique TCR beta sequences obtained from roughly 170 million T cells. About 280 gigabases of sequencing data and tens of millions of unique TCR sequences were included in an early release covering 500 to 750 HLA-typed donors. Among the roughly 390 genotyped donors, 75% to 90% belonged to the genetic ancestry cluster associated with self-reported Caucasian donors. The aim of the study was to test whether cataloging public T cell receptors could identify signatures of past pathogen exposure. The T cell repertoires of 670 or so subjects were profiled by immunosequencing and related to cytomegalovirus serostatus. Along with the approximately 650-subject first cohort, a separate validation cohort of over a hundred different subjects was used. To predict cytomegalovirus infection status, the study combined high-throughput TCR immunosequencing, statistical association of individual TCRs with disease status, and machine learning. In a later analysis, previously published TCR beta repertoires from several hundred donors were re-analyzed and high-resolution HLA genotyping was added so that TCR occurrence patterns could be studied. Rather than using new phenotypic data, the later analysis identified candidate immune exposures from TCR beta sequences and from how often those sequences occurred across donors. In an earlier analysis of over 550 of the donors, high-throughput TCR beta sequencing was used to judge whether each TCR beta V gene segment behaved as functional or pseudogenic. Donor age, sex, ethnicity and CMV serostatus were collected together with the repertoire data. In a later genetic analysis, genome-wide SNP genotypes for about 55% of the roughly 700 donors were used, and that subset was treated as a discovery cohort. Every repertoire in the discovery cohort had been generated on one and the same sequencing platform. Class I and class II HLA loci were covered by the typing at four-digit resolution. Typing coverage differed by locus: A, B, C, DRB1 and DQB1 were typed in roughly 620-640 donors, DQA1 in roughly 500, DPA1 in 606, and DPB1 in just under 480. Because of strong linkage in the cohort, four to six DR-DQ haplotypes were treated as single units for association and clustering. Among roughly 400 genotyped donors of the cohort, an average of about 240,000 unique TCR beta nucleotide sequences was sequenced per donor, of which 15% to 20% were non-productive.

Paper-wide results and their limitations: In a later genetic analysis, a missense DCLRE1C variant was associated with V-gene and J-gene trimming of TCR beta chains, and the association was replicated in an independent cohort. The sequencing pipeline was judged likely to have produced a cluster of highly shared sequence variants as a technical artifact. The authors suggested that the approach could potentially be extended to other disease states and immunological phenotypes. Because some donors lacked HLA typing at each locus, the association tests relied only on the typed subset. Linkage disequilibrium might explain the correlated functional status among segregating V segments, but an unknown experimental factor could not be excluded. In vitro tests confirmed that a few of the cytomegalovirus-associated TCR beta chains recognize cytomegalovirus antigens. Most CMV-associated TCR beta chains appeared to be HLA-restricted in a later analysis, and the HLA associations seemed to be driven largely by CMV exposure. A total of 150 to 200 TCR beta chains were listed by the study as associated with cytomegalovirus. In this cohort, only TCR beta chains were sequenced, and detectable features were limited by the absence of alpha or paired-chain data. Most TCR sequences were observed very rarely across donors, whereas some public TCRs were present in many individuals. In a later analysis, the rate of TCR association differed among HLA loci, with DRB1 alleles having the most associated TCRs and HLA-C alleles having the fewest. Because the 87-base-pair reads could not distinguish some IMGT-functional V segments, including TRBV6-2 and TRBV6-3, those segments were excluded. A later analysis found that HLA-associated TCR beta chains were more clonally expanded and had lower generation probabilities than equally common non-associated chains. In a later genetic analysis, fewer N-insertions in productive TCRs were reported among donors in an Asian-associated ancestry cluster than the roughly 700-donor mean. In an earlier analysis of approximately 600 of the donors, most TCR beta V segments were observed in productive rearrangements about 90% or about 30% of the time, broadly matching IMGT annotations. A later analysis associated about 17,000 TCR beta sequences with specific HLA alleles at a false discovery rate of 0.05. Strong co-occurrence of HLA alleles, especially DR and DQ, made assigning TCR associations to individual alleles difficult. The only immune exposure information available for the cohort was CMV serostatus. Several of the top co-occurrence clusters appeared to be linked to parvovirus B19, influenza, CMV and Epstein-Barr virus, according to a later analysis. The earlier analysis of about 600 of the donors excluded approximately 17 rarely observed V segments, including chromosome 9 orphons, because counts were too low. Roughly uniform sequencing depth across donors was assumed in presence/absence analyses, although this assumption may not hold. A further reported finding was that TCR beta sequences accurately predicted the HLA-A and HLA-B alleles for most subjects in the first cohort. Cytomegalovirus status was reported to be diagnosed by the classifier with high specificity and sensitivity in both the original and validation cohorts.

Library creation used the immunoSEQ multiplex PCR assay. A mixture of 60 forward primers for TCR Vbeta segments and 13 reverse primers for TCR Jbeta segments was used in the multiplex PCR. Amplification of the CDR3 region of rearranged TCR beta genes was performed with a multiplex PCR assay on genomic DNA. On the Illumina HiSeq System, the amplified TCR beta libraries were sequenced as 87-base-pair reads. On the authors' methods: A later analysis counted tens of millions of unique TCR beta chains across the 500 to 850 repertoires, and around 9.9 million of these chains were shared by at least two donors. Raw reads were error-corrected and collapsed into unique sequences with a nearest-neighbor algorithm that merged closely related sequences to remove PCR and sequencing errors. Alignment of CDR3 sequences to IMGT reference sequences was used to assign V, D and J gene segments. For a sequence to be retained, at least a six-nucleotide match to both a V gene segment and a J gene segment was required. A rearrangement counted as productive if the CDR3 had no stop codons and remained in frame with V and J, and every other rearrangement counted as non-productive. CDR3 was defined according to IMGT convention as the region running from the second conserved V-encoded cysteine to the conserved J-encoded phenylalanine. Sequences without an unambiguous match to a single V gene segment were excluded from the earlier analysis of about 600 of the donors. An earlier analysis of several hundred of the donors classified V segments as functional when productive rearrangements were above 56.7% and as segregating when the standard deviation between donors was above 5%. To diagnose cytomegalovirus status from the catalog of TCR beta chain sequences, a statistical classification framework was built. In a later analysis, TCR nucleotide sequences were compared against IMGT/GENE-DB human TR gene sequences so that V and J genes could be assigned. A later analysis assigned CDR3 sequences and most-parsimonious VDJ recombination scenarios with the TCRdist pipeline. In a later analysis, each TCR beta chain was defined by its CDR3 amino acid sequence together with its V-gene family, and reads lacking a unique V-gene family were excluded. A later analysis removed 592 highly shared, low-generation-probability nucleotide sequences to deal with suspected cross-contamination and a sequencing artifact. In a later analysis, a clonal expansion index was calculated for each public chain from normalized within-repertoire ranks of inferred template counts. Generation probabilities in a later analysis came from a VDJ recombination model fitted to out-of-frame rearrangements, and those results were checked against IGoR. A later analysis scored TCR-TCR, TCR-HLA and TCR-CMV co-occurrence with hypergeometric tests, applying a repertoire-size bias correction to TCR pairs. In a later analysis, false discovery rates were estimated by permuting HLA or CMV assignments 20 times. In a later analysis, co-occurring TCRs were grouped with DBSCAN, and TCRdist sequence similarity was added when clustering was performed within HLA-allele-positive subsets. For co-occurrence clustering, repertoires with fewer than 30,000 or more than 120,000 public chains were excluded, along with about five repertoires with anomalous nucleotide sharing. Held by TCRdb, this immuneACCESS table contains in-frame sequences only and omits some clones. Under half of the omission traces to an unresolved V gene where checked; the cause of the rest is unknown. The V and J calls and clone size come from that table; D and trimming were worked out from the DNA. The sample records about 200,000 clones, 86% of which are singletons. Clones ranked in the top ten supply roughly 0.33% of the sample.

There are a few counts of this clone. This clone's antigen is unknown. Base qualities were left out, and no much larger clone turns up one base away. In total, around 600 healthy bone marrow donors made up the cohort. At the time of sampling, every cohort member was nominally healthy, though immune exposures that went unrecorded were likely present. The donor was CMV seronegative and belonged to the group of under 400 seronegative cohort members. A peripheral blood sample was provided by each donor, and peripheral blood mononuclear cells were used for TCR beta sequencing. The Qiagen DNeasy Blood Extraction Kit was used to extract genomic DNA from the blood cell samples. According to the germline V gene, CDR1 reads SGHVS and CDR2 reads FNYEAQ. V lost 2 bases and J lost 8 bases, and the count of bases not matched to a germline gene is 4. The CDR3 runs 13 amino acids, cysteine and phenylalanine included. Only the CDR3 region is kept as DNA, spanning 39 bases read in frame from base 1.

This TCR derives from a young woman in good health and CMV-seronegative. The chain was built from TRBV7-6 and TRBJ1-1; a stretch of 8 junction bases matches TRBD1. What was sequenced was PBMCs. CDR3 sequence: CASSLYDRGEAFF. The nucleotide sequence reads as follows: TGTGCCAGCAGCTTATACGACAGGGGCGAAGCTTTCTTT.